This T cell receptor beta chain was found in a study of T cell repertoires in cytomegalovirus infection. Study results and limitations: Ex vivo responses were dominated by HLA-C-restricted CMV-specific TCR beta clonotypes.

Germline V CDR1 and CDR2: MGHDK, SYGVNS. V lost 0 bases and J 6 bases, leaving 14 bases between the germline ends. The CDR3 runs 15 residues. This clonotype was detected many times. Its antigen is not known. TCRdb reanalysed the reads using MiXCR and keeps one entry per CDR3 protein. Altogether 490,000 or so distinct CDR3 sequences are present, around 10% being singletons, with the ten largest covering roughly 10%. What was sequenced was PBMCs. The V call is TRBV25-1, the J call TRBJ1-1; D is unresolved. The TCR was taken from a human donor in good health (CMV status not recorded). Some clones in this sample may be carry-over from other donors' samples. The CDR3 reads CASSEYSGIGAEAFF. In nucleotides, the CDR3 is TGTGCCAGCAGTGAATATTCGGGGATAGGCGCTGAAGCTTTCTTT.